This T cell receptor (beta chain) comes out of a study of T cell changes during pregnancy in multiple sclerosis. The protocol was immunoSEQ multiplex PCR, while the TCRdb copy is restricted to in-frame clones and leaves out a portion. The sample lists under 75,000 clones, about 90% seen once, with about 0.27% in the top ten. The length of the CDR3 is 19 residues. Sequencing used CD4+ T cells from peripheral blood mononuclear cells, obtained after pregnancy. This receptor was obtained from a female donor with multiple sclerosis, enrolled in a pregnancy study. The chain links TRBV21-1 to TRBJ2-7; the table assigns TRBD1, which was not confirmed against the DNA. TRBV21-1 is shown as a pseudogene. This CDR3 reads CASSGGVRTGHQPAYEQYF. Written as DNA, the CDR3 is TGTGCCAGCAGTGGAGGAGTCCGGACAGGACACCAGCCAGCCTACGAGCAGTACTTC.